A single TCR beta chain is shown here with its context. These data are taken from a study of shared clonotypes between healthy human individuals. TCRdb's copy holds only in-frame clones and misses some; the assay was immunoSEQ multiplex PCR. The repertoire holds roughly 1,500,000 clones, just under 99% seen once, with 0.36% in the top ten. Sequencing was performed on naive CD4+ T cells sorted from blood. Subset noted: CD45RA+ positively selected. This sequence originates from a man aged 25-45 years in good health.

CDR3 residues: CASSQGLAGGHEQYF. The CDR3 bases are TGCGCCAGCAGCCAGGGACTAGCGGGAGGCCACGAGCAGTACTTC. The chain combines TRBV4-3 with TRBJ2-7, with 15 bases fitting TRBD2. The germline gives CDR1 LGHNA, CDR2 YSLEER. V lost 3 bases, J lost 5 bases, and 2 bases stayed unmatched. The CDR3 has 15 amino acids.